These 9 T cell receptor beta chains were all obtained from the same sample, sequenced in a study of response to subunit inactivated influenza vaccine. Each CDR3 protein gets one entry after TCRdb re-called the RT-PCR reads with MiXCR. Of about 800,000 distinct CDR3 sequences listed, about 20% are singletons. This specimen consisted of PBMCs from blood, obtained about 5 days after vaccination. The origin of the receptors is a man aged 50 or older who received an inactivated influenza vaccine.

This clonotype appeared a few times. The chain combines TRBV5-5 with TRBJ2-2, with D unclear. Trimming removed 4 bases from V and 3 bases from J, with 16 bases in between. This CDR3 has 16 residues. Germline V gene data show CDR1 as SGHKS and CDR2 as YYEKEE (reference sequence). This chain's CDR3 is CASSPQVGMHTGELFF. CDR3 coding DNA: TGTGCCAGCAGCCCCCAGGTGGGGATGCACACCGGGGAGCTGTTTTTT. Looking up the rest from reference TRBV5-5 and TRBJ2-2 gives the full variable domain: DAGVTQSPTHLIKTRGQQVTLRCSPISGHKSVSWYQQVLGQGPQFIFQYYEKEERGRGNFPDRFSARQFPNYSSELNVNALLLGDSALYLCASSPQVGMHTGELFFGEGSRLTVL.

The chain is built from TRBV7-9 and TRBJ2-7, with D hard to call. Germline assignment: CDR1 SEHNR and CDR2 FQNEAQ (reference sequence). The CDR3 totals 14 residues. V lost 4 bases to trimming and J lost 0 bases, with 10 bases between them. CDR3 amino acids: CASSSGLISYEQYF. CDR3 nucleotides: TGTGCCAGCAGCTCCGGGCTGATCTCCTACGAGCAGTACTTC.

The J gene is TRBJ1-1, the V gene TRBV12-3 or TRBV12-4; 9 bases line up with TRBD1. J lost 3 bases, V lost 5 bases, and 7 bases had no gene match. The CDR3 sequence is 15 residues long. The CDR3 coding sequence is TGTGCCAGCAGTCCTGGGACAGGGAGCGACACTGAAGCTTTCTTT. Translation: CASSPGTGSDTEAFF.

The gene calls are TRBV4-2 and TRBJ2-5, with a possible D match to TRBD1 (7 bases). Trimming pared 1 base from V and 5 bases from J, leaving 14 bases between. Germline V gene lookup returns CDR1 LGHNA and CDR2 YNFKEQ. The CDR3 runs 15 residues. CDR3 coding DNA: TGTGCCAGCAGCCAAGCGGAGGGGGCGATCGAGACCCAGTACTTC. This gives the protein CASSQAEGAIETQYF.

This clonotype was seen repeatedly, ten times or more. The genes are TRBV11-2 and TRBJ2-5; 13 bases fit TRBD2. J lost 4 bases, V lost 4 bases, and 3 bases had no gene match. CDR1 SGHAT and CDR2 FQNNGV come from the germline V gene. This CDR3 has 15 residues. The CDR3 region has the DNA TGTGCCAGCAGCTGGACTAGCGGGGGTGGAGAGACCCAGTACTTC. Translating gives CASSWTSGGGETQYF.

In regard to this clonotype: The junction departs from the called germline gene at one end, perhaps through a read error. The V and J genes are TRBV7-7 and TRBJ1-2; D unresolved. CDR1 and CDR2 (germline): SSHAT, FNYEAQ (reference sequence). The CDR3 extends over 15 amino acids. CDR3 sequence (DNA): TGTGCTAGCAGCTTAGCGGGAAGGTTTAGTGGCACGGGGAGCTTC. It specifies CASSLAGRFSGTGSF.

This clonotype was recorded only once. The J gene is TRBJ2-7, the V gene TRBV29-1; 8 nucleotides match TRBD2. Trimming cost V 6 bases and J 2 bases; bases outside gene matches: 6. Germline CDR1 and CDR2: SQVTM and ANQGSEA. The CDR3 length is 13 residues. The CDR3 coding sequence is TGCAGCGTGGGGCGGGGGGCAACCTACGAGCAGTACTTC. It encodes CSVGRGATYEQYF.

The rearrangement links TRBV5-1 to TRBJ2-7; 8 bases match TRBD1. CDR1 is SGHRS, CDR2 YFSETQ, per germline. V shed 4 bases, J shed 5 bases, and the junction held 14 bases outside the gene matches. The CDR3 is 16 amino acids. The CDR3 bases are TGCGCCAGCAGCAGAGGACAGGGAGGAATTGGGGACGAGCAGTACTTC. Translating gives CASSRGQGGIGDEQYF.

This clonotype was detected only a few times. V gene TRBV7-2 combines with J gene TRBJ2-5; D perhaps matches TRBD2 (7 bases). The germline V gene encodes CDR1 SGHTA and CDR2 FQGNSA. Trimming shortened V by 5 bases and J by 5 bases, and 18 bases separated the two germline ends. The CDR3 is 15 residues long. The CDR3 spells CASSLKRGAWETQYF. The CDR3 DNA sequence: TGTGCCAGCAGCCTTAAACGGGGGGCATGGGAGACCCAGTACTTC.